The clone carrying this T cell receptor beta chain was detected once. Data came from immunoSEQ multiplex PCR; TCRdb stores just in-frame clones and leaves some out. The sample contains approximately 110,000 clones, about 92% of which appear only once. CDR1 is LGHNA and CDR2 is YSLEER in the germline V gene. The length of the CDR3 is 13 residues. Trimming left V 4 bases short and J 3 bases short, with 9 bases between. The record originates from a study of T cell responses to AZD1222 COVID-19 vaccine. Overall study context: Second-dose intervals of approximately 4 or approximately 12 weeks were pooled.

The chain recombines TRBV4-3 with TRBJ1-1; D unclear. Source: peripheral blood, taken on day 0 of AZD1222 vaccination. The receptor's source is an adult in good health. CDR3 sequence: CASSPLRYTEAFF. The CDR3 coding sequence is TGCGCCAGCAGCCCGCTACGGTACACTGAAGCTTTCTTT.